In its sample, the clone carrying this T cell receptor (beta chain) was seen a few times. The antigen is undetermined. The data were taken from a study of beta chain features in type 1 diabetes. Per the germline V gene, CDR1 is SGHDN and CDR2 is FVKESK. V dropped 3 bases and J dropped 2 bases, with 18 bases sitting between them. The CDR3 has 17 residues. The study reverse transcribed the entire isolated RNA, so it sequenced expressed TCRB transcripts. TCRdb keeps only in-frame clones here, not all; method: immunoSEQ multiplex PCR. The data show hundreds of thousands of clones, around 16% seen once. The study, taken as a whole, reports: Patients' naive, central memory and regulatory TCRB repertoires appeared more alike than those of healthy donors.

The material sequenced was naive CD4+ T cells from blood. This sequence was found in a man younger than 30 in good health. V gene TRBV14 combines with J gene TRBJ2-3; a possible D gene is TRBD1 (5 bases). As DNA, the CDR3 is TGTGCCAGCAGCCAGTCGATGATCGGCAGGGACACAGATACGCAGTATTTT. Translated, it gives CASSQSMIGRDTDTQYF. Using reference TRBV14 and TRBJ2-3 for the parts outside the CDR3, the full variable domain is EAGVTQFPSHSVIEKGQTVTLRCDPISGHDNLYWYRRVMGKEIKFLLHFVKESKQDESGMPNNRFLAERTGGTYSTLKVQPAELEDSGVYFCASSQSMIGRDTDTQYFGPGTRLTVL.